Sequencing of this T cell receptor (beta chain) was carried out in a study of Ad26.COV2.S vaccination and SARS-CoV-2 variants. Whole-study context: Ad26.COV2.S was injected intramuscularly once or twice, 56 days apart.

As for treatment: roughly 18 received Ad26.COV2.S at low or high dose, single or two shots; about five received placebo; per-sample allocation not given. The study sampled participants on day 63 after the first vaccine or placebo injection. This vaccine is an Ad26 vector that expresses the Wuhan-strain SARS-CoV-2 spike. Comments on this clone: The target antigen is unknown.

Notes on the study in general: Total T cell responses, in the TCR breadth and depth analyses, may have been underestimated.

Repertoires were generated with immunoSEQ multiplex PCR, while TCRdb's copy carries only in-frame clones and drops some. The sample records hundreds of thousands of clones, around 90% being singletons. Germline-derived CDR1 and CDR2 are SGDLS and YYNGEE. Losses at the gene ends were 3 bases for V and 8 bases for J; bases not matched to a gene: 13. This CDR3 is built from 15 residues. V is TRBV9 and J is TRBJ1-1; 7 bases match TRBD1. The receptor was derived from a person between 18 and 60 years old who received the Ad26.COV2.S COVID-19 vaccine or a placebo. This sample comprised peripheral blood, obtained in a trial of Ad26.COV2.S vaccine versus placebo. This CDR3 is CASSAFTHPTGEAFF. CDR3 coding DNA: TGTGCCAGCAGCGCCTTCACCCACCCGACAGGGGAAGCTTTCTTT.